The rows below give T cell receptor beta chains drawn from one sample of a study of long-term antiretroviral therapy in people with HIV. Measured with immunoSEQ multiplex PCR; TCRdb has only the in-frame clones, and not every one. The sample includes about 15,000 clones, approximately 90% of them seen just once. The sequencing here drew on unsorted PBMCs, taken 0.6 years after starting antiretroviral therapy. These receptors were collected from a woman between 40 and 50 years old with HIV. CDR3s include the opening cysteine and the closing phenylalanine or tryptophan. D genes are given only for firm matches. Size is omitted from some rows. Given values are once, few, many or a class for expanded clones.

j_gene,v_gene,abundance,d_gene,CDR3aa,CDR3nt
TRBJ2-1,TRBV7-2,NA,TRBD2,CASSRRSGGVTHNEQFF,TGTGCCAGCAGCCGACGGAGCGGGGGGGTTACCCACAATGAGCAGTTCTTC
TRBJ1-4,TRBV30,NA,NA,CAWSPLWGGSNEKLFF,TGTGCCTGGAGTCCCCTCTGGGGAGGGTCTAATGAAAAACTGTTTTTT
TRBJ1-1,TRBV29-1,NA,NA,CSVEDGGGRLETEAFF,TGCAGCGTTGAAGATGGTGGGGGGCGCTTGGAGACTGAAGCTTTCTTT
TRBJ1-1,TRBV4-1,once,TRBD1,CASSQDEQGKKAFF,TGCGCCAGCAGCCAAGATGAACAGGGGAAAAAAGCTTTCTTT
TRBJ1-4,TRBV7-2,NA,NA,CASSLVGQGGEKLFF,TGTGCCAGCAGCTTAGTCGGGCAGGGTGGCGAAAAACTGTTTTTT
TRBJ1-2,TRBV10-1,NA,NA,CASSETGPPYGGYTF,TGCGCCAGCAGTGAGACGGGACCGCCCTATGGTGGCTACACCTTC
TRBJ2-5,TRBV7-9,NA,NA,CASSPRGRETQYF,TGTGCCAGCAGCCCCCGGGGTCGGGAGACCCAGTACTTC
TRBJ2-3,TRBV5-1,NA,TRBD2,CASSLGTSADTQYF,TGCGCCAGCAGCTTGGGGACTAGCGCAGATACGCAGTATTTT
TRBJ1-3,TRBV10-3,NA,NA,CAISDLGLAGNTIYF,TGTGCCATCAGTGACCTGGGACTTGCGGGAAACACCATATATTTT
TRBJ2-3,TRBV6-1,NA,TRBD2,CASSVSGGWADTQYF,TGTGCCAGCAGTGTTAGCGGGGGGTGGGCAGATACGCAGTATTTT
TRBJ2-7,TRBV5-1,NA,NA,CASSWVGTDSYEQYF,TGCGCCAGCAGCTGGGTAGGGACCGACTCCTACGAGCAGTACTTC
TRBJ1-1,TRBV11-3,NA,TRBD1,CASSPRTGEAFF,TGTGCCAGCAGCCCCAGGACAGGTGAAGCTTTCTTT
TRBJ2-1,TRBV4-3,NA,TRBD2,CASSQEGAGGPWNEQFF,TGCGCCAGCAGCCAAGAAGGGGCGGGGGGGCCGTGGAATGAGCAGTTCTTC
TRBJ1-2,TRBV7-2,NA,TRBD1,CASSLVGQSNGYTF,TGTGCCAGCAGCTTAGTGGGACAGTCCAACGGCTACACCTTC
TRBJ1-2,TRBV30,NA,NA,CAWSVRYGYTF,TGTGCCTGGAGTGTACGGTATGGCTACACCTTC
TRBJ2-2,TRBV13,NA,TRBD1,CASSTSDRGHGTGELFF,TGTGCCAGCAGCACCTCAGACAGGGGGCACGGCACCGGGGAGCTGTTTTTT
TRBJ1-1,TRBV7-3,NA,NA,CASSQVRNTEAFF,TGTGCCAGCAGCCAAGTTAGGAACACTGAAGCTTTCTTT
TRBJ2-7,TRBV4-3,NA,NA,CASSQVLLGTLVGKGYEQYF,TGCGCCAGCAGCCAAGTCCTCCTAGGGACTCTTGTTGGGAAGGGCTACGAGCAGTACTTC
TRBJ1-2,TRBV7-2,NA,NA,CASSSRPGNYGYTF,TGTGCCAGCAGCTCCCGGCCCGGTAACTATGGCTACACCTTC
TRBJ1-4,TRBV30,NA,NA,CAWSPKDPGRARDLIRGKLFF,TGTGCCTGGAGCCCGAAAGATCCTGGCAGGGCCCGAGATCTAATAAGGGGAAAACTGTTTTTT
TRBJ1-1,TRBV30,NA,TRBD1,CAWDREIYSSDTEAFF,TGTGCCTGGGACAGGGAAATTTATAGTTCCGACACTGAAGCTTTCTTT
TRBJ2-7,TRBV6-5,NA,NA,CASSYGTASYEQYF,TGTGCCAGCAGTTACGGGACCGCCAGCTACGAGCAGTACTTC